This TCR beta chain was identified in a study of blood T cell repertoires in COVID-19. On the study more broadly: Samples representing acute and convalescent COVID-19 were sourced from the United States, Italy and Spain.

The V end was cut by 2 bases, the J end by 0 bases, with 8 bases between. There are 15 residues in the CDR3. CDR1 and CDR2 from the germline V gene are LNHNV and YYDKDF (reference sequence). Donors of Cohort 3 who recovered were those that had two negative PCRs, clearance, or symptom resolution. In the source study's methods: Scientists estimated how many nucleated cells there were by amplifying reference gene primers. Measured with immunoSEQ multiplex PCR; TCRdb has only the in-frame clones, and not every one. The DNA was the basis for D and trimming; V, J and clone size are from that table. The data hold around 300,000 clones, with about 89% observed a single time.

This TCR was recovered from a woman aged 40 to 55 who had recovered from COVID-19. This chain joins TRBV15 and TRBJ1-3; no definite D call. Sequenced: PBMCs or T cells enriched from blood (not recorded which). In DNA, the CDR3 is TGTGCCACCAGCAGAACCGGGTCCTCTGGAAACACCATATATTTT. Residues: CATSRTGSSGNTIYF.